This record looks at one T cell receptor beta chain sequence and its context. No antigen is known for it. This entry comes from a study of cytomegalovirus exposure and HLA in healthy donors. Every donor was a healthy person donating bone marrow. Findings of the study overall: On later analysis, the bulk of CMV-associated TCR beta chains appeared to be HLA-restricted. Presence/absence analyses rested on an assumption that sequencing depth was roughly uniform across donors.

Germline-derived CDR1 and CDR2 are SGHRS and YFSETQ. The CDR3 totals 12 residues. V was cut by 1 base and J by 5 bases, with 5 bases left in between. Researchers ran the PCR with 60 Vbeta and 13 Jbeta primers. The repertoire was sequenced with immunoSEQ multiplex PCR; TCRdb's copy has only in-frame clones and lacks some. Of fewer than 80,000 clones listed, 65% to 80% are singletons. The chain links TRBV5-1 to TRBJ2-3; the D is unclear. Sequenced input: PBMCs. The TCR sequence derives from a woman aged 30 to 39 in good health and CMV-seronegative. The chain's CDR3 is CASSLSLDTQYF. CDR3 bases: TGCGCCAGCAGCTTGTCCCTAGATACGCAGTATTTT.